This T cell receptor beta chain is drawn from a study of Tregs in tolerant kidney transplant recipients. Study-wide background: Sorting of CD4+CD25+CD127- cells followed approximately three-day belatacept mixed lymphocyte reactions, sometimes with roughly 5-day graft donor restimulation. Whole-study findings and limits: Biological reproducibility was not directly addressed, but technical replication error appeared minimal.

Points on this clone: The antigen is undetermined.

CDR1 MGHRA and CDR2 YSYEKL come from the germline V gene. The J segment lost 9 bases and the V segment lost 0 bases, leaving 16 bases of the junction unmatched. The CDR3 length is 17 residues. Generated by immunoSEQ multiplex PCR, the TCRdb table keeps only in-frame clones and is missing some. Among 15,000 to 20,000 clones listed, around 71% were seen once. This receptor was taken from a human donor in good health. The chain is built from TRBV4-1 and TRBJ1-2, with 7 bases identical to TRBD1. Material: Tregs from blood cultured with allogeneic cells. The CDR3 nucleotides read TGCGCCAGCAGCCAAGATGAGGCTAGGGGGCCCAGAGCCCGCTACACCTTC. As protein: CASSQDEARGPRARYTF.